This TCR beta chain is drawn from a study of siplizumab effects on memory and regulatory T cells. The assay was immunoSEQ multiplex PCR, and TCRdb's table has in-frame clones only and misses some. Of around 100,000 clones listed, 80% to 95% were seen once; the top ten hold roughly 1%. The J segment lost 1 base and the V segment lost 3 bases, leaving 10 bases of the junction unmatched. Germline-derived CDR1 and CDR2 are SGHDN and FVKESK. The CDR3 loop spans 17 amino acids. This clonotype originated in a human donor in good health. Sequencing was carried out using CD4+ T cells sorted from blood. The chain joins TRBV14 to TRBJ2-3; the match to TRBD2 covers 7 bases. CDR3 nucleotides: TGTGCCAGCAGCCACCGGAGCGGGACCACCGGCACAGATACGCAGTATTTT. Amino acid sequence: CASSHRSGTTGTDTQYF.